These 21 T cell receptor beta chains came from one sample sequenced in a study of cytomegalovirus exposure and HLA in healthy donors. The PCR contained 60 Vbeta and 13 Jbeta primers. Libraries were prepared by immunoSEQ multiplex PCR; TCRdb keeps only in-frame clonotypes and omits some of them. Of roughly 120,000 clones listed, around 80% are singletons. Material for sequencing was PBMCs. These receptors were taken from a man aged 25 to 40 in good health and CMV-seropositive.

The chain has TRBV10-2 and TRBJ1-6; D uncertain. This CDR3 comprises 13 residues. Trimming pared 3 bases from V and 5 bases from J, leaving 5 bases between. Germline assignment: CDR1 WSHSY and CDR2 SAAADI. CDR3 nucleotide sequence: TGCGCCAGCAGTGACATCAATAATTCACCCCTCCACTTT. Amino acids: CASSDINNSPLHF.

The chain employs TRBV7-2 and TRBJ2-3, with TRBD2 matching over 12 bases. CDR1 is SGHTA, CDR2 FQGNSA, per germline. This CDR3 is 14 amino acids long. The V segment lost 4 bases and the J segment 4 bases; nucleotides outside the gene matches: 0. This CDR3 reads CASSSSGGADTQYF. DNA for the CDR3: TGTGCCAGCAGCTCTAGCGGGGGGGCAGATACGCAGTATTTT.

The V gene is TRBV29-1, the J gene TRBJ2-1; the D is unclear. The CDR3 length is 14 residues. Germline V lookup: CDR1 SQVTM, CDR2 ANQGSEA. The V end was cut by 4 bases, the J end by 0 bases, with 10 bases between. The DNA of the CDR3 is TGCAGCGTTGTCCCAGTGATCTCCTACAATGAGCAGTTCTTC. Translated, it gives CSVVPVISYNEQFF.

This sequence joins TRBV30 and TRBJ2-5; the D gene is possibly TRBD1 (7 bases). Germline lookup yields CDR1 GTSNPN and CDR2 SVGIG (reference sequence). Trimming stripped 0 bases from V and 5 bases from J, with 16 bases between. The length of the CDR3 is 15 residues. The CDR3 coding sequence is TGTGCCTGGAGTGTGGTCAGGCCAGGGGGGGAGACCCAGTACTTC. Protein product: CAWSVVRPGGETQYF.

J is TRBJ2-5 and V is TRBV7-3, with 9 bases identical to TRBD1. The end of the DNA fits TRBJ2-7 better, so the J call may be wrong. From germline, CDR1 is SGHTA and CDR2 FQGTGA. CDR3 length equals 14 residues. The CDR3 DNA follows: TGTGCCAGCAGCTTAACGGGGACAGGGAACGAGCAGTACTTC. Amino acids: CASSLTGTGNEQYF.

The chain combines TRBV5-6 with TRBJ1-6; D is perhaps TRBD1 (5 bases). The CDR3 loop spans 15 amino acids. V was shortened by 0 bases and J by 10 bases, with 14 bases between the two germline ends. Germline values: CDR1 SGHDT, CDR2 YYEEEE. CDR3 nucleotides: TGTGCCAGCAGCTTGGCCGAGAACCGGGGGTCACCCCTCCACTTT. It is translated as CASSLAENRGSPLHF.

This clone was seen just once. This sequence joins TRBV6-6 and TRBJ1-1; a possible D gene is TRBD1 (6 bases). Germline CDR1 MNHNY, CDR2 SVGAGI (reference sequence). The CDR3 spans 14 residues. Trimming removed 2 bases from V and 3 bases from J, with 10 bases in between. The CDR3 region is CASSYRDKYTEAFF. CDR3 sequence (DNA): TGTGCCAGCAGTTACAGGGACAAATACACTGAAGCTTTCTTT.

V and J are TRBV5-6 and TRBJ2-1; TRBD2 might be the D (6 bases). CDR1 SGHDT and CDR2 YYEEEE come from the germline V gene. This CDR3 is built from 12 residues. Trimming pared 3 bases from V and 14 bases from J, leaving 15 bases between. DNA for the CDR3: TGTGCCAGCAGCTCATTGGCCTCTAGCGAGTTCTTC. This sequence encodes CASSSLASSEFF.

This clone was detected once. This chain uses TRBV6-1 with TRBJ1-5; D gene unclear. This CDR3 has 15 amino acids. Trimming took 4 bases from V and 4 from J, leaving 14 bases between them. The germline V gene has CDR1 MNHNS and CDR2 SASEGT. CDR3 region: CASSGFQFSNQPQHF. In DNA form, the CDR3 reads TGTGCCAGCAGTGGTTTTCAGTTTTCGAATCAGCCCCAGCATTTT.

This sequence joins TRBV13 and TRBJ1-2; 7 bases match TRBD1. Germline values: CDR1 PRHDT, CDR2 FYEKMQ (reference sequence). The CDR3 has 13 amino acids. V shed 2 bases, J shed 4 bases, and the junction held 1 base outside the gene matches. CDR3 in amino acids: CASSLQGGYGYTF. In nucleotides, the CDR3 is TGTGCCAGCAGCTTACAGGGGGGCTATGGCTACACCTTC.

The rearrangement links TRBV5-5 to TRBJ2-5; D is perhaps TRBD2 (5 bases). Trimming pared 10 bases from V and 4 bases from J, leaving 20 bases between. The CDR3 is 14 residues long. Looked up from germline, CDR1 is SGHKS and CDR2 is YYEKEE (reference sequence). The CDR3 reads CAARETRTSETQYF. The CDR3 DNA is TGTGCCGCCCGGGAAACCCGCACCTCAGAGACCCAGTACTTC. Filled out from reference TRBV5-5 and TRBJ2-5, the complete variable domain reads DAGVTQSPTHLIKTRGQQVTLRCSPISGHKSVSWYQQVLGQGPQFIFQYYEKEERGRGNFPDRFSARQFPNYSSELNVNALLLGDSALYLCAARETRTSETQYFGPGTRLLVL.

This chain connects TRBV29-1 to TRBJ2-7; 8 nucleotides match TRBD2. V shed 6 bases and J 0 bases; nucleotides not matched to a gene: 7. Germline V gene lookup returns CDR1 SQVTM and CDR2 ANQGSEA. The CDR3 is made up of 14 amino acids. The DNA for the CDR3 is TGCAGCGTCGCGAGCGGGGGCCTCTCCTACGAGCAGTACTTC. This gives the protein CSVASGGLSYEQYF.

DNA for the CDR3: TGTGCCAGCAGTGATCCCGGACTCCGCACAGATACGCAGTATTTT. Translating gives CASSDPGLRTDTQYF. V and J are TRBV2 and TRBJ2-3; D is perhaps TRBD2 (5 bases). The CDR3 covers 15 residues. Looked up from germline, CDR1 is SNHLY and CDR2 is FYNNEI. V was pared by 3 bases and J by 1 base, with 11 bases between.

The chain couples TRBV25-1 to TRBJ2-5; weak D call: TRBD1 (6 bases). CDR1 and CDR2 from the germline V gene are MGHDK and SYGVNS. The CDR3 contains 17 residues. The germline V and J ends were trimmed by 4 bases and 5 bases, with 23 bases remaining between them. The CDR3 loop is CASSVTASAGARETQYF. The CDR3 coding sequence is TGTGCCAGCAGTGTCACCGCCTCCGCAGGGGCGAGGGAGACCCAGTACTTC.

The chain employs TRBV7-9 and TRBJ1-4; TRBD1 matches 10 bases. The CDR3 has 15 amino acids. V lost 1 base to trimming and J lost 8 bases; unmatched junction nucleotides: 4. CDR1 and CDR2 (germline): SEHNR, FQNEAQ (reference sequence). In nucleotides, the CDR3 is TGTGCCAGCAGCTTAGGGGACAGGGGAAGGGAAAAACTGTTTTTT. As protein: CASSLGDRGREKLFF.

This rearrangement joins TRBV30 to TRBJ1-4; TRBD1 aligns across 8 bases. Trimming at V came to 3 bases and at J to 8 bases, leaving 5 bases not matched to a gene. Germline V gives CDR1 GTSNPN, CDR2 SVGIG (reference sequence). The CDR3 has 13 residues. In DNA form, the CDR3 reads TGTGCCTGGAGAGTACAGGGGGTCGAAAAACTGTTTTTT. Translated, it gives CAWRVQGVEKLFF.

The chain uses TRBV27 and TRBJ1-1; no firm D call. The V gene's germline CDR1 is MNHEY and CDR2 SMNVEV (reference sequence). Trimming stripped 1 base from V and 5 bases from J, with 17 bases between. The CDR3 contains 16 residues. CDR3 sequence (DNA): TGTGCCAGCAGTTTATATCCTCCAGGAGGTCCAACTGAAGCTTTCTTT. It yields the protein CASSLYPPGGPTEAFF.

The chain has TRBV11-3 and TRBJ2-2, with 7 bases matching TRBD2. V gave up 5 bases and J gave up 0 bases; unmatched junction bases: 9. Germline V CDR1 and CDR2: SGHNT, YENEEA. This CDR3 region has 17 residues. For the CDR3, the DNA is TGTGCCAGCAGCGCCGTGACTAGCCCCGCGAACACCGGGGAGCTGTTTTTT. Translation gives CASSAVTSPANTGELFF.

V is TRBV29-1 and J is TRBJ1-2; D gene ambiguous. CDR1 is SQVTM, CDR2 ANQGSEA, per germline. Trimming cost V 4 bases and J 9 bases, with 12 bases left between them. The CDR3 length is 11 residues. The CDR3 loop is CSVGSKERYTF. The CDR3 region has the DNA TGCAGCGTTGGATCCAAGGAGCGCTACACCTTC.

A note on this clone: The sample holds other DNA sequences that translate to the same CDR3. CDR3 sequence (DNA): TGCGCCAGCAGCAGGTGGGACAGGAACACTGAAGCTTTCTTT. Translation gives CASSRWDRNTEAFF. V usage is TRBV5-1 and J usage is TRBJ1-1, with 7 bases identical to TRBD1. In germline, CDR1 is SGHRS, CDR2 YFSETQ. V shed 4 bases, J shed 1 base, and the junction held 4 bases outside the gene matches. The CDR3 has 14 residues.

The V gene is TRBV5-1, the J gene TRBJ2-2, with no clear D. Per germline, CDR1 SGHRS and CDR2 YFSETQ. CDR3 size: 15 residues. Trimming left V 1 base short and J 1 base short, with 8 bases between. The CDR3 loop is CASSLTRLNTGELFF. For the CDR3, the DNA is TGCGCCAGCAGCTTGACCAGGTTGAACACCGGGGAGCTGTTTTTT.